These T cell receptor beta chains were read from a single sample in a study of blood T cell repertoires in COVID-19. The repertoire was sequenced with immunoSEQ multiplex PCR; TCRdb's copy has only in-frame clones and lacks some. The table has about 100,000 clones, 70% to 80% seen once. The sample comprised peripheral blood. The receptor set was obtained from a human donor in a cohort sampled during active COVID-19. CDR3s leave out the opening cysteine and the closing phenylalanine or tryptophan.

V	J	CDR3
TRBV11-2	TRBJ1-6	ASSLDSTGRRNSPLH
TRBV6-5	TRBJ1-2	ASRRTGSYGYT
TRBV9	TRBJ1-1	ASSRQGDTEAF
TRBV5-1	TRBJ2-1	ASSRGTGENEQF
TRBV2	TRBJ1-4	ASMYSGGRNEKLF
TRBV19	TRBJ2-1	ASHGVAGDQDNEQF
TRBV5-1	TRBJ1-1	ASSSLGDANTEAF
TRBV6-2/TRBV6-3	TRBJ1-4	ASSYLGGDGEKLF
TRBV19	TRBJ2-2	ASSSDRGNTGELF
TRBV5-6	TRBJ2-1	ASSISGDHNEQF
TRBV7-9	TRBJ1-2	ASSFGGNYGYT
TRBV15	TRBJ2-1	ATSTGLAYNEQF
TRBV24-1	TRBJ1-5	ATSNSYSNQPQH
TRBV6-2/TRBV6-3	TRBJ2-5	ASSLTSGRTETQY
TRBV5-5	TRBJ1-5	ASSSQETQPQH
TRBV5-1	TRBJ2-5	ASSPRLAGTQETQY
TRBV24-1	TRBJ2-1	ATSSPPYNEQF
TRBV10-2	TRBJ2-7	ASTGGDGSSYEQY
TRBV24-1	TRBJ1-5	ATSEKQGTQPQH
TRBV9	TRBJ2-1	ASSVGLAGANEQF
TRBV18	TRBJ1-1	ASSPEPGQINTEAF
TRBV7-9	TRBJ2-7	ASSPHEVVYEQY
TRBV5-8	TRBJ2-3	ASSSIGTGDSTDTQY
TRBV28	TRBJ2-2	ASSTPGQGAGTGELF
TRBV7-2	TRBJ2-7	ASSSSGSYEQY
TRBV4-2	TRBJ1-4	ASSPRDTANEKLF
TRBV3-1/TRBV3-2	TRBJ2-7	ASSQGTGTYEQY
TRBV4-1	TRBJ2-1	ASSQRSPEEQF
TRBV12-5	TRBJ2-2	ASGLAAGGPGELF
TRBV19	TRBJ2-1	ASSPPLLAGVHNEQF
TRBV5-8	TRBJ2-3	ASSFGLPTDTQY
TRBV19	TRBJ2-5	ASSIREGAETQY
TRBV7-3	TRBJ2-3	ASSLSGGAEDTQY
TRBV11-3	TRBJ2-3	ASSLAGEADTQY
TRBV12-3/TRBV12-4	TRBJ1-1	ASSSWGGTEAF
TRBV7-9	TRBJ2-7	ASSFWAESSYEQY
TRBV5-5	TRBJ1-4	ASRPDRDYNEKLF
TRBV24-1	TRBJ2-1	ATSDKPGQGNNEQF
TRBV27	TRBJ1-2	ASSPRQNNYGYT
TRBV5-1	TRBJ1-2	ASSPPTGTYSGYT
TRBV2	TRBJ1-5	ASSEESRALGQPQH
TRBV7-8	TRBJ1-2	ASSLGIGYGYT
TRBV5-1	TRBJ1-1	ASSLPGVVPEAF
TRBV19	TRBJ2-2	ASSIFYRTPQPGELF
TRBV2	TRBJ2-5	ASNRHAGETQY